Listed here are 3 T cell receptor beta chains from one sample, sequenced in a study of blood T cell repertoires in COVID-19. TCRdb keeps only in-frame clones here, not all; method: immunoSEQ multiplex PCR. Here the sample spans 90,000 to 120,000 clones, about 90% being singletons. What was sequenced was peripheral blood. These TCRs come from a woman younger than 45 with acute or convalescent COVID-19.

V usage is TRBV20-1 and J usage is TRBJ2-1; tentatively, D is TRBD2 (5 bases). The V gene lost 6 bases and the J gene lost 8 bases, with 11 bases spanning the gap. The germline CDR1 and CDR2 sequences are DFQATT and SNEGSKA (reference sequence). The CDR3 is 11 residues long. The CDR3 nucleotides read TGCAGTGCCGGGGAGTACGATGAGCAGTTCTTC. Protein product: CSAGEYDEQFF.

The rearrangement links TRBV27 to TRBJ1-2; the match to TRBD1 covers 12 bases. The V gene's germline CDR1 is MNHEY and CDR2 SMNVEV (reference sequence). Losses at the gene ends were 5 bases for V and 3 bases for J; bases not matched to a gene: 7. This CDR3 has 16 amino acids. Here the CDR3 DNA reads TGTGCCAGCAGTAGGGGACAGGGGGCGACCTACTATGGCTACACCTTC. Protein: CASSRGQGATYYGYTF.

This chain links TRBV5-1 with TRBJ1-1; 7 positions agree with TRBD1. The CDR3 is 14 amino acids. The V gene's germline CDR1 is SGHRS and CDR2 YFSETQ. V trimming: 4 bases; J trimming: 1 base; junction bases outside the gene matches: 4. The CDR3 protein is CASSAHRGNTEAFF. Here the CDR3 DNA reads TGCGCCAGCAGCGCCCACAGGGGGAACACTGAAGCTTTCTTT.